The 20 T cell receptor beta chains reported below all come from one sample, sequenced in a study of shared clonotypes between healthy human individuals. The assay was immunoSEQ multiplex PCR, and TCRdb's table has in-frame clones only and misses some. The repertoire has about 1 million clones, roughly 75% of them found once; the top ten carry approximately 1.5%. The sample was memory CD4+ T cells sorted from blood. Documented subset: CD45RA-negative fraction. All receptors come from a man aged 18-30 years in good health.

The V gene is TRBV7-8, the J gene TRBJ2-2; the match to TRBD1 covers 11 bases. The germline CDR1 and CDR2 sequences are SGHVS and FQNEAQ. The CDR3 consists of 16 residues. V trimming: 5 bases; J trimming: 4 bases; junction bases outside the gene matches: 6. CDR3: CASSPRTGGGTGELFF. The CDR3 nucleotides read TGTGCCAGCAGCCCGAGGACAGGGGGCGGCACCGGGGAGCTGTTTTTT. Together with reference TRBV7-8 and TRBJ2-2, the CDR3 gives the full variable domain: GAGVSQSPRYKVAKRGQDVALRCDPISGHVSLFWYQQALGQGPEFLTYFQNEAQLDKSGLPSDRFFAERPEGSVSTLKIQRTQQEDSAVYLCASSPRTGGGTGELFFGEGSRLTVL.

This clone came up a few times. The J gene is TRBJ2-2, the V gene TRBV9; 11 nucleotides line up with TRBD2. This CDR3 is built from 16 residues. With V trimmed by 3 bases and J by 5 bases, 6 bases remained unmatched. CDR1 is SGDLS and CDR2 is YYNGEE in the germline V gene. For the CDR3, the DNA is TGTGCCAGCAGCGAGGGACTAGCGGAGTTAACCGGGGAGCTGTTTTTT. It specifies CASSEGLAELTGELFF.

The CDR3 nucleotides read TGTGCCAGCAGCCAAGGGCCTAGAATTCAAGAGACCCAGTACTTC. Its translation: CASSQGPRIQETQYF. The chain uses TRBV4-2 and TRBJ2-5; D is unresolved. This CDR3 has 15 amino acids. V lost 1 base, J lost 2 bases, and 11 bases lay in between. In germline, CDR1 is LGHNA, CDR2 YNFKEQ.

This clone has a single count. The chain is built from TRBV30 and TRBJ2-7; 8 bases are shared with TRBD2. The V and J ends lost 4 bases and 6 bases, in that order; junction bases with no gene match: 8. This CDR3 has 13 amino acids. Germline V CDR1 and CDR2: GTSNPN, SVGIG (reference sequence). The CDR3 DNA reads as TGTGCCTGGAATGTCGGGGGGGTAAGCGAGCAGTACTTC. Protein product: CAWNVGGVSEQYF.

The rearrangement links TRBV7-2 to TRBJ1-2; D might be TRBD1 (6 bases). This CDR3 region has 14 residues. V shed 5 bases and J shed 4 bases, with 14 bases lying between them. Germline CDR1 SGHTA, CDR2 FQGNSA. CDR3 loop: CASSPGQTLYGYTF. As DNA, the CDR3 is TGTGCCAGCAGCCCGGGACAAACTCTCTATGGCTACACCTTC. The variable domain in full, completed from reference TRBV7-2 and TRBJ1-2, reads GAGVSQSPSNKVTEKGKDVELRCDPISGHTALYWYRQSLGQGLEFLIYFQGNSAPDKSGLPSDRFSAERTGGSVSTLTIQRTQQEDSAVYLCASSPGQTLYGYTFGSGTRLTVV.

The rearrangement links TRBV11-2 to TRBJ2-2; 7 bases align to TRBD2. CDR3 length equals 15 residues. V shed 5 bases, J shed 6 bases, and the junction held 9 bases outside the gene matches. Per germline, CDR1 SGHAT and CDR2 FQNNGV. Here the CDR3 reads CASSVLAGGAGELFF. The CDR3 DNA reads as TGTGCCAGCAGCGTATTAGCGGGTGGGGCCGGGGAGCTGTTTTTT.

The chain couples TRBV15 to TRBJ2-7; 8 bases agree with TRBD1. Germline-derived CDR1 and CDR2 are LNHNV and YYDKDF (reference sequence). The CDR3 is 14 residues long. Trimming removed 3 bases from V and 3 bases from J; junction bases left unmatched: 4. This CDR3 is CATSRGDRNYEQYF. The DNA of the CDR3 is TGTGCCACCAGCAGGGGGGACAGGAACTACGAGCAGTACTTC. Together with reference TRBV15 and TRBJ2-7, the CDR3 gives the full variable domain: DAMVIQNPRYQVTQFGKPVTLSCSQTLNHNVMYWYQQKSSQAPKLLFHYYDKDFNNEADTPDNFQSRRPNTSFCFLDIRSPGLGDTAMYLCATSRGDRNYEQYFGPGTRLTVT.

The genes are TRBV27 and TRBJ2-7, with 10 bases lining up with TRBD2. Germline CDR1 MNHEY, CDR2 SMNVEV (reference sequence). The V segment lost 2 bases and the J segment 0 bases; nucleotides outside the gene matches: 1. This CDR3 has 15 residues. The DNA of the CDR3 is TGTGCCAGCAGTTTAGCTAGCGGGAGCTCCTACGAGCAGTACTTC. Translated, it gives CASSLASGSSYEQYF.

To note about this clone: Other DNA sequences within the sample encode an identical CDR3. The chain joins TRBV9 to TRBJ2-7; no clear D gene. Germline loops: CDR1 SGDLS, CDR2 YYNGEE. The CDR3 covers 14 residues. Trimming pared 4 bases from V and 2 bases from J, leaving 13 bases between. Written as DNA, the CDR3 is TGTGCCAGCAGCCCCGGTACTCCTCCCTACGAGCAGTACTTC. Protein product: CASSPGTPPYEQYF.

The chain combines TRBV6-1 with TRBJ1-1; D not resolved. The germline V gene encodes CDR1 MNHNS and CDR2 SASEGT. The ends were cut back, 1 base at V and 1 base at J, with 7 bases in the middle. CDR3 size: 14 residues. The CDR3 is CASSEGPANTEAFF. For the CDR3, the DNA is TGTGCCAGCAGTGAAGGTCCGGCGAACACTGAAGCTTTCTTT.

In its sample, this clone was seen a few times. The sample holds other DNA sequences that translate to the same CDR3. The genes are TRBV5-4 and TRBJ2-1, with D perhaps TRBD1 (5 bases). Between the trimmed V and J ends, which lost 0 bases and 7 bases, there was a span of 8 bases. Germline V gives CDR1 SGHNT, CDR2 YYREEE (reference sequence). This CDR3 region has 13 residues. CDR3 nucleotide sequence: TGTGCCAGCAGCTTGGGTCAGGGAAATGAGCAGTTCTTC. Protein sequence: CASSLGQGNEQFF.

This chain joins TRBV6-5 and TRBJ2-1, with 8 bases fitting TRBD2. Germline V gene data show CDR1 as MNHEY and CDR2 as SVGAGI. CDR3 length equals 14 residues. Trimming took 4 bases from V and 6 from J; bases not matched to a gene: 5. CDR3 nucleotide sequence: TGTGCCAGCAGTTCCCTAGCGGGCCTCAATGAGCAGTTCTTC. Translating gives CASSSLAGLNEQFF.

This clone has just a few counts. The chain carries TRBV6-5 and TRBJ2-1; D may correspond to TRBD1 or TRBD2 (5 bases each). Germline V lookup: CDR1 MNHEY, CDR2 SVGAGI. The CDR3 extends over 15 amino acids. The V end was cut by 6 bases, the J end by 1 base, with 13 bases between. The CDR3 nucleotides are TGTGCCAGCAGCCTCCGGGACGGATCCTACAATGAGCAGTTCTTC. Its protein is CASSLRDGSYNEQFF.

The chain is built from TRBV7-2 and TRBJ2-2; TRBD1 matches 8 bases. This CDR3 is 17 amino acids long. Trimming removed 1 base from V and 5 bases from J; junction bases left unmatched: 9. Germline V lookup: CDR1 SGHTA, CDR2 FQGNSA. CDR3 region: CASSLVRQGSGTGELFF. The CDR3 DNA follows: TGTGCCAGCAGCTTAGTGCGACAGGGGTCGGGGACCGGGGAGCTGTTTTTT.

The chain recombines TRBV14 with TRBJ2-7; TRBD1 aligns across 7 bases. J was trimmed by 3 bases and V by 7 bases; bases with no gene match: 6. This CDR3 is 13 amino acids long. Germline V lookup: CDR1 SGHDN, CDR2 FVKESK. CDR3 sequence reads: CASNLDRFYEQYF. Written as DNA, the CDR3 is TGTGCCAGCAACCTGGACAGGTTCTACGAGCAGTACTTC. Drawing the rest from reference TRBV14 and TRBJ2-7, the complete variable domain is EAGVTQFPSHSVIEKGQTVTLRCDPISGHDNLYWYRRVMGKEIKFLLHFVKESKQDESGMPNNRFLAERTGGTYSTLKVQPAELEDSGVYFCASNLDRFYEQYFGPGTRLTVT.

The chain has TRBV10-3 and TRBJ2-3; no clear D. Germline loops: CDR1 ENHRY, CDR2 SYGVKD. The CDR3 has 13 amino acids. V lost 3 bases, J lost 4 bases, and 8 bases lay in between. The chain's CDR3 is CAISDLAPDTQYF. The DNA of the CDR3 is TGTGCCATCAGTGACCTTGCGCCAGATACGCAGTATTTT.

DNA of the CDR3: TGTGCCAGTGAACAGGGGGAGTACGAGCAGTACTTC. The encoded protein is CASEQGEYEQYF. The V gene is TRBV2, the J gene TRBJ2-7; TRBD1 matches at 8 bases. V shed 9 bases, J shed 4 bases, and the junction held 5 bases outside the gene matches. The CDR3 consists of 12 residues. Germline V lookup: CDR1 SNHLY, CDR2 FYNNEI.

This chain joins TRBV4-3 and TRBJ2-3; D is possibly TRBD2 (6 bases). V was cut by 3 bases and J by 6 bases, with 28 bases left in between. CDR3 length: 19 amino acids. Looked up from germline, CDR1 is LGHNA and CDR2 is YSLEER. The CDR3 DNA reads as TGCGCCAGCAGCCAGGCTAGGAAGGACTACACAATGAAGGGGGATACGCAGTATTTT. Encoded protein: CASSQARKDYTMKGDTQYF.

V and J are TRBV5-1 and TRBJ1-5; 9 nucleotides line up with TRBD1. CDR1 and CDR2 from the germline V gene are SGHRS and YFSETQ. Germline trimming cut 4 bases from V and 8 bases from J; bases unmatched to any gene: 4. The length of the CDR3 is 13 residues. CDR3 in amino acids: CASSGGQGEPQHF. CDR3 in DNA: TGCGCCAGCAGCGGGGGACAGGGAGAGCCCCAGCATTTT.

This sequence joins TRBV27 and TRBJ1-6; D not resolved. The CDR3 contains 14 residues. Germline V lookup: CDR1 MNHEY, CDR2 SMNVEV (reference sequence). V lost 4 bases, J lost 7 bases, and 11 bases lay in between. The chain's CDR3 is CASSSLTWNSPLHF. The CDR3 bases are TGTGCCAGCAGTTCCCTTACGTGGAATTCACCCCTCCACTTT.